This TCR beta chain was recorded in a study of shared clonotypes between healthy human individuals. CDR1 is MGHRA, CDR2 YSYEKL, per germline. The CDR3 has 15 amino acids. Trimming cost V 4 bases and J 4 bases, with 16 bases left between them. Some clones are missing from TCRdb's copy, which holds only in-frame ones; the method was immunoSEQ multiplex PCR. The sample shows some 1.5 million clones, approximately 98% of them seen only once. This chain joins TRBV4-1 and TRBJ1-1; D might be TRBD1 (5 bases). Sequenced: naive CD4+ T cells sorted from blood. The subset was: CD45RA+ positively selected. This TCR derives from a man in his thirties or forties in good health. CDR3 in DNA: TGCGCCAGCAGCCCAAGGCACGGGGGGGGCACTGAAGCTTTCTTT. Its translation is CASSPRHGGGTEAFF.